This T cell receptor beta chain was identified in a study of blood T cell repertoires in COVID-19 (dated by TCRdb to 2020 to 2021). With regard to the full study: Samples covering the acute and convalescent phases of COVID-19 were provided by collaborators in the United States, Italy and Spain. The prospective study material was composed of cDNA or gDNA derived from T cells, B-cell-depleted T cells, or PBMCs. The dataset comprised deeply sampled blood TCRbeta repertoires from subjects exposed to, actively infected with, or recovered from COVID-19. The repertoires were released in a freely available public database intended as a resource for research on the immune response to SARS-CoV-2. The samples were drawn from two sources: the first 160 participants of the ongoing ImmuneRACE study, and 1,000 to 1,500 subjects contributed by 6 global collaborators. A de-identified subject ID, COVID-19 status, age in years and sex were almost always included in the sample metadata. HLA class I and class II types, where available, came from metadata supplied by the sample provider rather than from assay-based typing. Summary of the overall study and its limitations: How much clinical and demographic metadata was included differed by source and by participant, and the metadata was provided uncurated.

Worth noting for this clone: Its antigen is unknown. Within one base of it there is no much larger clone, and no base qualities were kept.

TCRbeta CDR3 regions were amplified from genomic DNA using the immunoSEQ Assay, a bias-controlled multiplex PCR. On the authors' methods: Within the assay, amplification of reference gene primers was used to estimate how many nucleated cells each sample contained. To quantify the absolute abundance of each unique TCRbeta CDR3 rearrangement, sequence reads were collapsed and filtered. For each sample, productive Simpson clonality was calculated as the square root of Simpson's diversity index across productive rearrangements. TCRdb's version of the immuneACCESS table is confined to in-frame rearrangements and falls short of the full clone set. An unresolved V gene accounts for under half of the shortfall where checked; the remainder is of unknown origin. V and J calls and clone size are given by that table; D and trimming were obtained from the DNA. This sample gives around 51,000 clones in total; more than 70% of them show up just once. Together, the top ten hold around 4% of the sample.

The cysteine opens and the phenylalanine closes a CDR3 of 12 amino acids. The only DNA kept is the CDR3, 36 bases in frame from the first base. Clipping removes 6 bases from V and 3 bases from J, with 1 as the unmatched junction base count. From a lookup of the germline V gene, CDR1 and CDR2 are MNHEY and SVGAGI. Collaborating institutions collected whole blood in K2EDTA tubes following their own protocols. For TCRbeta analysis, collaborators shipped samples in one of three forms: frozen whole blood, isolated PBMCs, or DNA extracted from either of those sample types. This TCR derives from a man older than 75 with active COVID-19. The chain uses TRBV6-5 and TRBJ2-7; TRBD1 fits 8 bases in the junction. The sequenced sample was peripheral blood. The nucleotides are TGTGCCAGCAGGGGACAGGTCTACGAGCAGTACTTC. Its protein is CASRGQVYEQYF.